One sample yielded the 18 T cell receptor beta chains listed below, sequenced in a study of T cells in Graves' hyperthyroidism and ophthalmopathy. TCR beta CDR3 sequences were amplified from RNA transcripts. Primed by the HTBI set, a first-round RT-PCR was run on the TCR CDR3. TCRdb ran MiXCR on the multiplex PCR reads and lists one entry per CDR3 protein. The table has approximately 400,000 distinct CDR3 sequences, approximately 19% seen once. Sequencing input: blood. The origin of the receptors is a woman aged 18-29 years with Graves' hyperthyroidism.

This clonotype has at least ten counts. The chain uses TRBV11-2 and TRBJ2-5; no definite D call. V was cut by 2 bases and J by 1 base, with 11 bases left in between. The CDR3 sequence is 15 residues long. CDR1 SGHAT and CDR2 FQNNGV come from the germline V gene. CDR3 coding DNA: TGTGCCAGCAGCTTAATGGCGCGGACCCAAGAGACCCAGTACTTC. Residues: CASSLMARTQETQYF.

The sample holds many counts of this clonotype. The chain combines TRBV20-1 with TRBJ1-2; 10 bases are a match to TRBD1. V trimming: 1 base; J trimming: 1 base; junction bases outside the gene matches: 3. The germline V gene encodes CDR1 DFQATT and CDR2 SNEGSKA (reference sequence). This CDR3 is built from 15 residues. The CDR3 DNA follows: TGCAGTGCTAGAGCGGGACAGGGGAATAACTATGGCTACACCTTC. Translation: CSARAGQGNNYGYTF.

This clonotype occurred many times. The chain combines TRBV27 with TRBJ1-2; D possibly corresponds to TRBD1 (5 bases). V lost 3 bases to trimming and J lost 8 bases, with 13 bases between them. Germline CDR1 MNHEY, CDR2 SMNVEV (reference sequence). The CDR3 runs to 13 residues. The CDR3 coding sequence is TGTGCCAGCAGTTTCGGGGCAGGGACCGGCTACACCTTC. Translated, it gives CASSFGAGTGYTF.

In this sample, this clonotype turned up many times. V gene TRBV7-2 combines with J gene TRBJ2-7; D perhaps matches TRBD2 (5 bases). V was clipped by 5 bases and J by 2 bases, with 16 bases between them. The CDR3 contains 15 residues. Germline V gene sequence: CDR1 SGHTA, CDR2 FQGNSA. CDR3 sequence: CASSPPSGVPYEQYF. In DNA, the CDR3 is TGTGCCAGCAGCCCTCCCTCCGGGGTACCCTACGAGCAGTACTTC.

This clonotype came up many times. This chain uses TRBV6-1 with TRBJ1-1, with 7 bases lining up with TRBD1. Germline-derived CDR1 and CDR2 are MNHNS and SASEGT. The CDR3 sequence is 14 residues long. V lost 6 bases and J lost 6; bases outside the gene matches: 10. Written as DNA, the CDR3 is TGTGCCAGCAGCATAGACAGGGATATCGCTGAAGCTTTCTTT. This sequence encodes CASSIDRDIAEAFF.

This clonotype was recorded at least ten times. The rearrangement links TRBV29-1 to TRBJ1-1, with 8 bases aligning to TRBD1. Germline trimming cut 2 bases from V and 11 bases from J; bases unmatched to any gene: 19. The CDR3 length is 16 residues. The germline V gene has CDR1 SQVTM and CDR2 ANQGSEA. The CDR3 loop reads CSVEKVPGQGPEGAFF. The DNA for the CDR3 is TGCAGCGTTGAAAAGGTTCCCGGACAGGGCCCAGAAGGGGCTTTCTTT.

This clonotype occurred many times. As DNA, the CDR3 is TGTGCCAGCAGTTTAGCGTTCAGAAAACCCCTCCACTTT. This translates into CASSLAFRKPLHF. The genes are TRBV12-3 or TRBV12-4 and TRBJ1-6, with D unclear. Trimming took off 0 bases at V and 12 bases at J, with 9 bases between the two ends. The CDR3 loop spans 13 amino acids.

This clonotype was seen ten or more times. Germline and junction disagree at one end, which may indicate a read error. The gene calls are TRBV20-1 and TRBJ2-2; 7 bases fit TRBD1. Germline V gene sequence: CDR1 DFQATT, CDR2 SNEGSKA (reference sequence). This CDR3 is built from 15 residues. This CDR3 reads CSATTPGGNSGELFF. The CDR3 coding sequence is TGCAGTGCTACCACCCCAGGGGGAAACAGCGGGGAGCTGTTTTTT.

This clonotype was detected a few times. The rearrangement uses TRBV3-1 and TRBJ2-7; TRBD2 matches 14 bases. The V gene's germline CDR1 is LGHDT and CDR2 YNNKEL (reference sequence). V trimming: 3 bases; J trimming: 10 bases; junction bases outside the gene matches: 2. The CDR3 sequence is 13 residues long. The CDR3 coding sequence is TGTGCCAGCAGCCACGGGACTAGCGGGGGCCAGTACTTC. This sequence encodes CASSHGTSGGQYF.

This clonotype was detected many times. This chain links TRBV7-8 with TRBJ2-5, with 7 bases that match TRBD2. V lost 4 bases, J lost 1 base, and 9 bases stayed unmatched. This CDR3 contains 16 residues. Germline V gives CDR1 SGHVS, CDR2 FQNEAQ. CDR3 sequence: CASSSRPRGIQETQYF. CDR3 in DNA: TGTGCCAGCAGCTCCCGCCCGCGGGGGATCCAAGAGACCCAGTACTTC.

This sequence joins TRBV6-4 and TRBJ1-2; D gene unclear. The V end lost 7 bases, the J end lost 9 bases, and 12 bases lay between the germline ends. Germline V gene sequence: CDR1 MRHNA, CDR2 SNTAGT. The CDR3 length is 11 residues. CDR3 bases: TGTGCCAGCACCGAATTGGGAAGCTACACCTTC. Its translation: CASTELGSYTF.

This clonotype was found many times. J is TRBJ2-5 and V is TRBV6-5; the D gene could be TRBD1 or TRBD2 (5 bases each). With 0 bases removed from V and 2 bases from J, the gap between germline ends came to 10 bases. Germline loops: CDR1 MNHEY, CDR2 SVGAGI. The CDR3 has 15 amino acids. The CDR3 nucleotides read TGTGCCAGCAGTTACTCCGGGACCCCGCAAGAGACCCAGTACTTC. Translation gives CASSYSGTPQETQYF.

This clonotype was counted ten times or more. The chain couples TRBV12-3 or TRBV12-4 to TRBJ1-6; the D is unclear. Trimming removed 5 bases from V and 6 bases from J, with 8 bases in between. The CDR3 sequence is 13 residues long. CDR3 residues: CASSNLINSPLHF. CDR3 sequence (DNA): TGTGCCAGCAGTAACCTTATTAATTCACCCCTCCACTTT.

In the case of this clonotype: The junction does not match germline at one end; this may be a read error. The chain employs TRBV20-1 and TRBJ2-5; D possibly corresponds to TRBD1 (5 bases). This CDR3 comprises 13 residues. Per the germline V gene, CDR1 is DFQATT and CDR2 is SNEGSKA (reference sequence). The CDR3 protein is CSASQGVAETKYF. As DNA, the CDR3 is TGCAGTGCTAGCCAGGGTGTGGCGGAGACCAAGTACTTC.

In this sample, this clonotype turned up many times. This chain connects TRBV4-1 to TRBJ1-2, with D maybe TRBD1 (5 bases). The CDR3 spans 15 residues. Trimming cost V 4 bases and J 2 bases, with 14 bases left between them. The germline gives CDR1 MGHRA, CDR2 YSYEKL. In nucleotides, the CDR3 is TGCGCCAGCAGCCCGTTGGGGGGGGGAAACTATGGCTACACCTTC. It is translated as CASSPLGGGNYGYTF.

There are many counts of this clonotype. The chain is built from TRBV19 and TRBJ1-2; D is ambiguous. The germline CDR1 and CDR2 sequences are LNHDA and SQIVND (reference sequence). The CDR3 has 12 amino acids. V lost 3 bases and J lost 4, with 6 bases in between. The CDR3 region is CASSMITYGYTF. In DNA, the CDR3 is TGTGCCAGTAGTATGATCACCTATGGCTACACCTTC.

This clonotype was seen ten or more times. The chain has TRBV10-3 and TRBJ1-2; D might be TRBD1 (5 bases). The CDR3 has 13 residues. Germline CDR1 is ENHRY and CDR2 is SYGVKD. Trimming removed 4 bases at V and 3 bases at J, with 9 bases between. CDR3 DNA: TGTGCCATCAGTGTTGAAGGGGACTATGGCTACACCTTC. Protein: CAISVEGDYGYTF.

This clonotype has at least ten counts. This chain connects TRBV12-3 or TRBV12-4 to TRBJ2-5, with 10 bases lining up with TRBD2. Germline trimming cut 7 bases from V and 5 bases from J; bases unmatched to any gene: 7. CDR3 length equals 14 residues. CDR3 sequence reads: CASTAGTSVETQYF. DNA of the CDR3: TGTGCCAGCACTGCCGGGACTAGCGTGGAGACCCAGTACTTC.